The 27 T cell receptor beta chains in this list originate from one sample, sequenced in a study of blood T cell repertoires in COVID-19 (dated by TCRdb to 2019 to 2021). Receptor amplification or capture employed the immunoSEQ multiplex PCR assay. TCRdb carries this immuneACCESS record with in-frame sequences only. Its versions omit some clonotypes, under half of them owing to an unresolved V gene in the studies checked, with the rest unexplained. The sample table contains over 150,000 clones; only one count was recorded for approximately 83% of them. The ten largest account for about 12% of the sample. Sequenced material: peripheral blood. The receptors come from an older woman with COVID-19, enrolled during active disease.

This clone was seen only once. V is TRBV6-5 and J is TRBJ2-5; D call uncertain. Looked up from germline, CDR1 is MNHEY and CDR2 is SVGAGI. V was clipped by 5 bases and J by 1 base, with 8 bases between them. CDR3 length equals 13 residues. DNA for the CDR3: TGTGCCAGCAGTAGAGCGATCCAAGAGACCCAGTACTTC. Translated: CASSRAIQETQYF.

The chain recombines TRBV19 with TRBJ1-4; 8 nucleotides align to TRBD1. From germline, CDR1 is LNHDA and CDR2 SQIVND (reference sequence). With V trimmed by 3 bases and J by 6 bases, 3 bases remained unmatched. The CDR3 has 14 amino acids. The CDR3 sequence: CASSIQGADEKLFF. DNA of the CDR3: TGTGCCAGTAGTATCCAGGGGGCGGATGAAAAACTGTTTTTT.

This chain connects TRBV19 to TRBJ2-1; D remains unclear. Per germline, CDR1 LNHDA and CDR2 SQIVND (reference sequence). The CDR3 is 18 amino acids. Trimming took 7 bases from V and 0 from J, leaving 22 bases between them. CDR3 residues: CASTRTFVGSSSYNEQFF. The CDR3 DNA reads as TGTGCCAGTACCCGCACGTTTGTTGGGTCTAGCTCCTACAATGAGCAGTTCTTC.

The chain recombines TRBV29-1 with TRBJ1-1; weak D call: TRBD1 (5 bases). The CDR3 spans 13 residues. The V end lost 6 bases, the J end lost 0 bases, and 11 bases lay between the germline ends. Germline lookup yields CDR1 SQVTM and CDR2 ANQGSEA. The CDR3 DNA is TGCAGCGTACGTACCAGGGTGAACACTGAAGCTTTCTTT. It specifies CSVRTRVNTEAFF.

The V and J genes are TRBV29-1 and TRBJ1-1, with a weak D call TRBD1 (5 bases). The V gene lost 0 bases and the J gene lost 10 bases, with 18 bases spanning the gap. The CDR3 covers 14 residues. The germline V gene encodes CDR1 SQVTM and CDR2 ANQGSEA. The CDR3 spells CSVEEGGTAIGAFF. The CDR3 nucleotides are TGCAGCGTTGAAGAAGGAGGGACGGCGATCGGAGCTTTCTTT.

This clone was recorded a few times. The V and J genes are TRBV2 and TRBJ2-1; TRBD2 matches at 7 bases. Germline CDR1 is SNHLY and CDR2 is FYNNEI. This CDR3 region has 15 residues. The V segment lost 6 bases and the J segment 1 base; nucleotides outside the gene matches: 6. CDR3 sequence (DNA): TGTGCCAGCAGCGTATCGCGGGGGTCCTACAATGAGCAGTTCTTC. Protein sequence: CASSVSRGSYNEQFF.

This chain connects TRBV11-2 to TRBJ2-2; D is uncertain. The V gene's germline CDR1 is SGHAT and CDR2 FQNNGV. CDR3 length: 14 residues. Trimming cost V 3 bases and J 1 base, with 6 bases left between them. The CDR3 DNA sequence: TGTGCCAGCAGCTTGTTAGTGAACACCGGGGAGCTGTTTTTT. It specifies CASSLLVNTGELFF. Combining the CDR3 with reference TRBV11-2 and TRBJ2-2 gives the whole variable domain EAGVAQSPRYKIIEKRQSVAFWCNPISGHATLYWYQQILGQGPKLLIQFQNNGVVDDSQLPKDRFSAERLKGVDSTLKIQPAKLEDSAVYLCASSLLVNTGELFFGEGSRLTVL.

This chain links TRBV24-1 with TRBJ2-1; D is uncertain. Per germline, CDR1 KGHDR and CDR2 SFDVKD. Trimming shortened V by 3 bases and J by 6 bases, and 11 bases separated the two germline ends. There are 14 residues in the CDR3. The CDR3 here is CATSDPPRFNEQFF. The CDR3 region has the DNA TGTGCCACCAGTGATCCCCCCCGGTTCAATGAGCAGTTCTTC.

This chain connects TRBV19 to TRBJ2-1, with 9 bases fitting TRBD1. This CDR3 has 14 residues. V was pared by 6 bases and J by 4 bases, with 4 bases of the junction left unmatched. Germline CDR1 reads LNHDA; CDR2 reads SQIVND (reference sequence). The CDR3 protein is CASSDRGGYNEQFF. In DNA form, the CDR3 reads TGTGCCAGTAGCGACAGGGGGGGATACAATGAGCAGTTCTTC.

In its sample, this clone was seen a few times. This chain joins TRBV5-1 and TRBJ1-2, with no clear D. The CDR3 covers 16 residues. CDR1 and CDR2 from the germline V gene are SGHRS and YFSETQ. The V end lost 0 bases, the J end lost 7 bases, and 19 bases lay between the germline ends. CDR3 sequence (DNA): TGCGCCAGCAGCTTGGTAGTAGCACAAGGTGGAGGTGGCTACACCTTC. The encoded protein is CASSLVVAQGGGGYTF. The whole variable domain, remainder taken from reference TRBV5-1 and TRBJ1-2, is KAGVTQTPRYLIKTRGQQVTLSCSPISGHRSVSWYQQTPGQGLQFLFEYFSETQRNKGNFPGRFSGRQFSNSRSEMNVSTLELGDSALYLCASSLVVAQGGGGYTFGSGTRLTVV.

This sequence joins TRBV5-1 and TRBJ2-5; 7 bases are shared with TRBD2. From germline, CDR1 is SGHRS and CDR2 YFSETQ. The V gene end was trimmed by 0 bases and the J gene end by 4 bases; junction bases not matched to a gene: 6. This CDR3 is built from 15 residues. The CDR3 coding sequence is TGCGCCAGCAGCTTGGAAGGGACTAAGGGAGAGACCCAGTACTTC. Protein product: CASSLEGTKGETQYF.

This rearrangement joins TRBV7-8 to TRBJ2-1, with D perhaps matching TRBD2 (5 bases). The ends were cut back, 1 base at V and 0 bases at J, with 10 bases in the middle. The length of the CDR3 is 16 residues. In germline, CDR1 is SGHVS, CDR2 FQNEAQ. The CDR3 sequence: CASSLGAATSYNEQFF. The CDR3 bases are TGTGCCAGCAGCTTAGGAGCGGCAACCTCCTACAATGAGCAGTTCTTC.

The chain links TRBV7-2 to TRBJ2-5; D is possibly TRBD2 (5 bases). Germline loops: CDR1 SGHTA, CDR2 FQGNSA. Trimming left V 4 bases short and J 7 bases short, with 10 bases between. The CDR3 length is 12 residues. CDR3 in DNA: TGTGCCAGCAGCTCCTACGGAGGGACCCAGTACTTC. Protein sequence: CASSSYGGTQYF.

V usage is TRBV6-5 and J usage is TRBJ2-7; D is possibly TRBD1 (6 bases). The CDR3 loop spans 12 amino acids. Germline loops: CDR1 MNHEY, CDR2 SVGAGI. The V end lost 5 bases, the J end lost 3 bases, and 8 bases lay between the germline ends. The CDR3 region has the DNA TGTGCCAGCAGTACACAGGGCTACGAGCAGTACTTC. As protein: CASSTQGYEQYF.

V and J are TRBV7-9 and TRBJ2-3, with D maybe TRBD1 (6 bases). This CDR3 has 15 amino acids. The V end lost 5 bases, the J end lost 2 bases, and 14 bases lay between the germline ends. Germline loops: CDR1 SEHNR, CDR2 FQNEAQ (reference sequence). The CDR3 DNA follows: TGTGCCAGCAGCGAGGGGGTCCTTGTCACAGATACGCAGTATTTT. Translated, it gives CASSEGVLVTDTQYF.

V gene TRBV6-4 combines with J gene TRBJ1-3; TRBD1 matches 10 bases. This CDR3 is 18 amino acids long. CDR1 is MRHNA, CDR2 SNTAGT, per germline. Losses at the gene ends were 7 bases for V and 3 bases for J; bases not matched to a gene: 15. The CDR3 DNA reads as TGTGCCAGCAAAGGGTCCAACAGAGGGACAGGGGTTGGAAACACCATATATTTT. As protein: CASKGSNRGTGVGNTIYF.

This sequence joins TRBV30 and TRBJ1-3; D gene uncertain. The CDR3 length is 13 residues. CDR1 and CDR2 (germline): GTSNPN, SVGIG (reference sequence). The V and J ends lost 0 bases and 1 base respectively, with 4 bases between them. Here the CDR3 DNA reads TGTGCCTGGAGTGTCCAATCTGGAAACACCATATATTTT. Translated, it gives CAWSVQSGNTIYF.

The CDR3 region is CASSPGQGSVYGYTF. The DNA of the CDR3 is TGTGCCAGCAGCCCCGGACAGGGGTCCGTCTATGGCTACACCTTC. The chain recombines TRBV11-2 with TRBJ1-2, with 9 bases lining up with TRBD1. J lost 4 bases, V lost 5 bases, and 8 bases had no gene match. This CDR3 region has 15 residues. Germline V gives CDR1 SGHAT, CDR2 FQNNGV.

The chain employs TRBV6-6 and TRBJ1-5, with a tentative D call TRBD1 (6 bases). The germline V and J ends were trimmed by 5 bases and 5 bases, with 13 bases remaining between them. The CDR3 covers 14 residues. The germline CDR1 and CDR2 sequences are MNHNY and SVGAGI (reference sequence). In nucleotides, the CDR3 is TGTGCCAGCAGTCCACGACAGGATTATCAGCCCCAGCATTTT. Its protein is CASSPRQDYQPQHF.

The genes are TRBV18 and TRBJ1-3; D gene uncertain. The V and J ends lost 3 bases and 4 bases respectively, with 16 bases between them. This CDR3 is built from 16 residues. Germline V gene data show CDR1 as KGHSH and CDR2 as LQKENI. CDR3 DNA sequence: TGTGCCAGCTCACCCTACGGAGGGTTATCCGGAAACACCATATATTTT. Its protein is CASSPYGGLSGNTIYF.

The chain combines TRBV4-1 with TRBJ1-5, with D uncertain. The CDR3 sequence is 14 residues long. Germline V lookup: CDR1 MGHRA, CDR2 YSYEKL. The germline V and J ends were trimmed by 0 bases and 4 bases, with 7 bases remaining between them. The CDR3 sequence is CASSQDRWNQPQHF. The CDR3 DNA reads TGCGCCAGCAGCCAAGATCGGTGGAATCAGCCCCAGCATTTT.

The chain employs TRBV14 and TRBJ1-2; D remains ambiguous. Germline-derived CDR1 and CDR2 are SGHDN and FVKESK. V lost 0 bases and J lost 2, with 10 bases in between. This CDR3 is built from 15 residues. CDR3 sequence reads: CASSQERGKNYGYTF. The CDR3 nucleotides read TGTGCCAGCAGCCAAGAGAGAGGGAAAAACTATGGCTACACCTTC.

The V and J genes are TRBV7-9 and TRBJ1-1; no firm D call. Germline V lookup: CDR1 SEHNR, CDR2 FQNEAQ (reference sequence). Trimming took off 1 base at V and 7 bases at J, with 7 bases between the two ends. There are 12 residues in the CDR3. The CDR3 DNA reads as TGTGCCAGCAGCTTAGAGTACGGTGAAGCTTTCTTT. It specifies CASSLEYGEAFF.

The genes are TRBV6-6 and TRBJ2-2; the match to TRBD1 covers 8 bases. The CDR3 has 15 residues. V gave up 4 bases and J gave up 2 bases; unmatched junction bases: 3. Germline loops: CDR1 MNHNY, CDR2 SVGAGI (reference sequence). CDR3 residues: CASSSGTGNTGELFF. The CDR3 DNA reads TGTGCCAGCAGTTCCGGGACAGGCAACACCGGGGAGCTGTTTTTT.

CDR3 coding DNA: TGTGCCAGCAGATTAGTCGGCGGGGAGCTGTTTTTT. Encoded protein: CASRLVGGELFF. The chain has TRBV3-1 (or the pseudogene TRBV3-2) and TRBJ2-2; D is uncertain. The CDR3 has 12 residues. Looked up from germline, CDR1 is LGHDT and CDR2 is YNNKEL (reference sequence). V was trimmed by 6 bases and J by 7 bases, leaving 9 bases between them.

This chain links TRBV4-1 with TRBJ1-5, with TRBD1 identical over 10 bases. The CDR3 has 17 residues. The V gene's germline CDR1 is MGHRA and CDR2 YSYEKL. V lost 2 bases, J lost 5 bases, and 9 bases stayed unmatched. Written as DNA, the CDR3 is TGCGCCAGCAGCCAAAGATCACAAGGACAGGGGGATCAGCCCCAGCATTTT. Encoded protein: CASSQRSQGQGDQPQHF.

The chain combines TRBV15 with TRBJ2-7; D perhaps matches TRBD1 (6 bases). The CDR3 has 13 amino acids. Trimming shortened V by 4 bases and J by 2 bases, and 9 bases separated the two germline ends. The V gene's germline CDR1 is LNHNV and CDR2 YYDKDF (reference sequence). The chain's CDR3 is CATSTRDTYEQYF. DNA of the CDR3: TGTGCCACCAGCACTCGGGACACCTACGAGCAGTACTTC.